This T cell receptor (beta chain) comes out of a study of CD8+ T cells in alopecia areata. About the research overall: Treated individuals took tofacitinib by mouth, 5 to 10 mg twice daily. Study outcomes and limitations: While tofacitinib was given, many expanded lesional clones persisted in scalp and blood. For baseline CD8+ expansion, any link to response stays uncertain with one nonresponder.

Extraction and reverse transcription of RNA yielded cDNA as the sequencing template. Assay: immunoSEQ multiplex PCR; the TCRdb copy retains only in-frame clones and omits some. Of approximately 220,000 clones listed, around two fifths were seen once; the top ten hold 0.4% to 0.55%. Treatment meaning: oral pan-JAK inhibitor, 5-10 mg twice daily. The CDR3 is 14 residues long. Germline loops: CDR1 SGHTA, CDR2 FQGNSA. V was pared by 5 bases and J by 5 bases, with 5 bases of the junction left unmatched. With respect to this clone: Antigen specificity is unknown. The sample holds other DNA sequences that translate to the same CDR3.

J is TRBJ1-5 and V is TRBV7-2; 8 bases match TRBD1. The input for sequencing was CD4+ T cells sorted from blood, taken at approximately week 30, from a patient treated with tofacitinib. This clonotype originated in a human donor with alopecia areata. CDR3 nucleotide sequence: TGTGCCAGCAGCCCCGGACAGGGTTATCAGCCCCAGCATTTT. It codes for CASSPGQGYQPQHF.